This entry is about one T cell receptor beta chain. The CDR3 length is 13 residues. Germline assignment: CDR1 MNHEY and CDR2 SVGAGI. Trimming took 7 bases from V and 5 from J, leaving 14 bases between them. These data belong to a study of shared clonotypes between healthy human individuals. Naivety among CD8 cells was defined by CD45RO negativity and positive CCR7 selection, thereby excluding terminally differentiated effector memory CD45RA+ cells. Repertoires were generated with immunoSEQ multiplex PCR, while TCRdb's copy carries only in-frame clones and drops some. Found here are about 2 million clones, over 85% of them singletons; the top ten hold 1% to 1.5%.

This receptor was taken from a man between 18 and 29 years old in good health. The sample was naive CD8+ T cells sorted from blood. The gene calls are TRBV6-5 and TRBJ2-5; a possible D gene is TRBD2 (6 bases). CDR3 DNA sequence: TGTGCCAGCACTACGGGAGAGGGGGAGACCCAGTACTTC. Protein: CASTTGEGETQYF.